This T cell receptor (beta chain) was captured by sequencing in a study of OX40 agonist ivuxolimab in advanced cancers. Study context: Clinicians treated patients with ivuxolimab, an agonistic anti-OX40 (CD134) antibody. Patients received intravenous ivuxolimab every 2 weeks at 0.01 to 10 mg/kg.

To note about this clone: The target antigen is unknown.

Assay used: immunoSEQ multiplex PCR; TCRdb lists only in-frame clones, some missing. Of roughly 60,000 clones listed, around 90% are singletons. The germline V gene has CDR1 MNHEY and CDR2 SVGAGI. V trimming: 9 bases; J trimming: 3 bases; junction bases outside the gene matches: 8. The CDR3 runs to 13 residues. General observations from the study: Certain nonresponders likewise exhibited a low normalized T-cell clonal expansion.

The sequence came from an adult with an advanced solid tumor such as melanoma, head and neck, liver or kidney cancer. This rearrangement joins TRBV6-5 to TRBJ2-7; 7 bases align to TRBD2. The material was CD4+ or CD8+ T cells sorted from blood, obtained in a trial of the OX40 agonist ivuxolimab. The CDR3 region is CASWTRKDYEQYF. CDR3 sequence (DNA): TGTGCCAGTTGGACTAGGAAAGACTACGAGCAGTACTTC.